The clone carrying this TCR beta chain was seen only once. Per the germline V gene, CDR1 is SGHNT and CDR2 is YENEEA. V was cut by 0 bases and J by 0 bases, with 7 bases left in between. The CDR3 totals 15 residues. The data stem from a study of blood T cell repertoires in COVID-19. Study overall: Samples came from the United States, Italy and Spain, spanning acute and convalescent COVID-19.

TCRdb's table, derived via immunoSEQ multiplex PCR, lists solely in-frame clones and lacks some. This table has hundreds of thousands of clones, around nine tenths appearing once. Participants were aged about 18 to 100 years from around 24 US areas. Researchers sorted participants into cohorts using their self-reported clinical history. The clonotype originates from a middle-aged woman who had recovered from COVID-19. The sample taken for sequencing was PBMCs or T cells enriched from blood (not recorded which). The genes are TRBV11-3 and TRBJ2-3; D gene ambiguous. CDR3 bases: TGTGCCAGCAGCTTAGACAGCGCCAGCACAGATACGCAGTATTTT. It yields the protein CASSLDSASTDTQYF.